Sequencing of this TCR beta chain was carried out in a study of blood T cell repertoires in COVID-19 (dated by TCRdb to the early 2020s). In terms of the full investigation: Collaborator samples came from the United States, Italy and Spain and covered acute and convalescent phases of COVID-19. The material from the prospective study consisted of cDNA or gDNA derived from T cells, B-cell-depleted T cells, or PBMCs. Deeply sampled blood TCRbeta repertoires from subjects exposed to, actively infected with, or recovered from COVID-19 were included in the dataset. The repertoires were made available in a free public database intended to serve as a resource for research on the immune response to SARS-CoV-2. Samples came from the ongoing ImmuneRACE study (first 160 participants) plus 1,254 subjects from 6 global collaborators. The sample metadata nearly always contained a de-identified subject ID, COVID-19 status, age in years and sex. Where available, HLA class I and class II types were obtained from metadata supplied by the sample provider rather than from assay-based typing.

Between the V and J ends, shortened by 4 bases and 6 bases respectively, the junction contains 21 bases. The germline V gene specifies MNHEY as CDR1 and SVGAGI as CDR2. The CDR3 starts with the cysteine, ends with the phenylalanine, and has 16 residues. Of the read, only the CDR3 DNA is kept; its 48 bases are in frame from base 1. In the prospective study, participants were about 18 to 95 years old, resided in about two dozen geographic areas of the United States, and were enrolled through a virtual design. Cohort assignment in the prospective study relied on participant-reported clinical history from a screening survey and a study questionnaire. In the prospective study, mobile phlebotomists collected whole blood, serum and a nasopharyngeal or oropharyngeal swab from each participant. Additional blood draws and questionnaires over an approximately two-month period could optionally be provided by prospective study participants. Prospective study blood samples were shipped either frozen or at room temperature before DNA extraction.

Here is what the overall study found, with its caveats: Clinical and demographic metadata were provided uncurated, with the amount varying by source and participant.

About this clone: It lacks a known antigen. Qualities for individual bases were not recorded, and no much larger clone is one base off.

TCRbeta CDR3 regions were amplified from genomic DNA by means of the immunoSEQ Assay, a bias-controlled multiplex PCR. For the original study's pipeline: The number of nucleated cells in each sample was estimated from the amplification of reference gene primers within the assay. Sequence reads were collapsed and filtered to measure the absolute abundance of every unique TCRbeta CDR3 rearrangement. Productive Simpson clonality was computed per sample as the square root of Simpson's diversity index over productive rearrangements. TCRdb mirrors the immuneACCESS table, restricted to in-frame sequences. Some clones are absent from its copies; in checked studies, under half trace to an unresolved V gene, and the reason for the others is unknown. The D gene and trimming were derived from the DNA, and the V and J assignments and clone size from that table. The sample profile shows under 200,000 clones; 81% of them were found once. The top ten hold 5.6% of the sample.

The sequenced sample was PBMCs or T cells enriched from blood (not recorded which). The sequence is built from TRBV6-5 and TRBJ1-2; the D gene is possibly TRBD1, with 6 bases matching. The clonotype comes from a woman aged 40 to 50 with acute COVID-19. At the DNA level, the sequence is TGTGCCAGCAGTTTGCGAGTTGGGACAACAATAGATGGCTACACCTTC. Translated, it reads CASSLRVGTTIDGYTF.